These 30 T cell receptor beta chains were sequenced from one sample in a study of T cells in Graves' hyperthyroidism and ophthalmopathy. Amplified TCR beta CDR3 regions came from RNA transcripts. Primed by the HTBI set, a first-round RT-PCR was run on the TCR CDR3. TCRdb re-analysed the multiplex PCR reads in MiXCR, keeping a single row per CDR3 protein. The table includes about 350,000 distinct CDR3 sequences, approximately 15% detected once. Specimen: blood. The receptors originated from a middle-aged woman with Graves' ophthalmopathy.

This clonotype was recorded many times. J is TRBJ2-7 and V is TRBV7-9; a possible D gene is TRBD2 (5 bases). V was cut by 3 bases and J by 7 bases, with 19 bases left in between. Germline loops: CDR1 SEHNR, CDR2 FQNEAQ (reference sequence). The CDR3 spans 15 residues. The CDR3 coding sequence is TGTGCCAGCAGCTTTGGAAGCGCGGAATCGGGGGAGCAGTACTTC. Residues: CASSFGSAESGEQYF.

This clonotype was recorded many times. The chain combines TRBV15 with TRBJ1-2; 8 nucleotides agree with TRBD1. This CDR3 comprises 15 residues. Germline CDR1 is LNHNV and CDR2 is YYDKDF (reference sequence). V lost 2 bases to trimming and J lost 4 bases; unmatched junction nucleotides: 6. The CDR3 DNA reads TGTGCCACCAGCAGACCAGGGGGCCCCCTCTATGGCTACACCTTC. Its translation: CATSRPGGPLYGYTF.

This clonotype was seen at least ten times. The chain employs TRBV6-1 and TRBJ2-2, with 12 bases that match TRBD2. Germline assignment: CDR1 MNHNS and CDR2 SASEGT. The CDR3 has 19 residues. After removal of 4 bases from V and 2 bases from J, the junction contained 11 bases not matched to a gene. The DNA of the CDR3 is TGTGCCAGCAGTGCCTTGGCTAGCGGGAGGGCCCTCAACACCGGGGAGCTGTTTTTT. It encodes CASSALASGRALNTGELFF.

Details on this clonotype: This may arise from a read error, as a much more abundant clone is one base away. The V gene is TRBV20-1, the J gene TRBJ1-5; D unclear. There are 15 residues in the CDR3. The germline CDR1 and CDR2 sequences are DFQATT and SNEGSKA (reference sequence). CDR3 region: CSARVSTDSDQPQHF. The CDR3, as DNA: TGCAGTGCTAGAGTTTCGACGGATAGCGATCAGCCCCAGCATTTT.

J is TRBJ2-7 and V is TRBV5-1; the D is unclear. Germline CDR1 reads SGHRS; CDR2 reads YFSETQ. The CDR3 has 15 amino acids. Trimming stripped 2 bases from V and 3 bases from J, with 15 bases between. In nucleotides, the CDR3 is TGCGCCAGCAGCTTTGGCAGTCTAACCTACTACGAGCAGTACTTC. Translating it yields CASSFGSLTYYEQYF.

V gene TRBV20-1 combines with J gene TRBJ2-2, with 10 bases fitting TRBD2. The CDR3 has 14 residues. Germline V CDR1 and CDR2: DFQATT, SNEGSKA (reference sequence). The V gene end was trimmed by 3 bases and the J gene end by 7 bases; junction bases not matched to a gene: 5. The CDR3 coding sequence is TGCAGTGCTAGCGATAGCGGGGGGATCGGGGAGCTGTTTTTT. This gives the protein CSASDSGGIGELFF.

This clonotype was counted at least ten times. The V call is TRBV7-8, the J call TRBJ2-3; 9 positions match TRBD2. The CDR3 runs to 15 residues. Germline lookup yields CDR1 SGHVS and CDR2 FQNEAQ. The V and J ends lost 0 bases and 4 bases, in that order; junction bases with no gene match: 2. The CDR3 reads CASSLASGGADTQYF. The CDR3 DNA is TGTGCCAGCAGCTTAGCTAGCGGGGGAGCAGATACGCAGTATTTT.

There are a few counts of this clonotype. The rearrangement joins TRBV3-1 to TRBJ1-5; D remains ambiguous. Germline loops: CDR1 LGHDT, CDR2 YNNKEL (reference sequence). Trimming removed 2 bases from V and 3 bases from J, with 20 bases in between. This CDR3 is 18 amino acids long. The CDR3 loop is CASSQSPPDTGYNQPQHF. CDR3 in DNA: TGTGCCAGCAGCCAATCCCCCCCGGATACCGGGTACAATCAGCCCCAGCATTTT.

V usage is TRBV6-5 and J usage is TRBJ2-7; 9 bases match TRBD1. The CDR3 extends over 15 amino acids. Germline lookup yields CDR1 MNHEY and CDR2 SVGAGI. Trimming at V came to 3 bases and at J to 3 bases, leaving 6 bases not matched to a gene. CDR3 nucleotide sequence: TGTGCCAGCAGTTATCACCCGACAGGGGGCTACGAGCAGTACTTC. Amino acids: CASSYHPTGGYEQYF.

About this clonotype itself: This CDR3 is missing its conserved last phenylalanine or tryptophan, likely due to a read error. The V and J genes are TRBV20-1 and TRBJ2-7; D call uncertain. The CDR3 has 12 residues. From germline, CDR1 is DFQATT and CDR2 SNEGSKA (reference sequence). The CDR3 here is CSAPWPSDEQYL. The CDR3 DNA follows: TGCAGTGCTCCCTGGCCCTCCGACGAGCAGTACCTC.

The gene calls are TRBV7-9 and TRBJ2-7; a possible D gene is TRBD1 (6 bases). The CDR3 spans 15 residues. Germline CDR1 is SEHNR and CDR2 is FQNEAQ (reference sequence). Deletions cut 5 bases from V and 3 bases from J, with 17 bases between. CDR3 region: CASSKKQGIYYEQYF. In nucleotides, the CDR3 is TGTGCCAGCAGCAAAAAACAGGGTATCTACTACGAGCAGTACTTC.

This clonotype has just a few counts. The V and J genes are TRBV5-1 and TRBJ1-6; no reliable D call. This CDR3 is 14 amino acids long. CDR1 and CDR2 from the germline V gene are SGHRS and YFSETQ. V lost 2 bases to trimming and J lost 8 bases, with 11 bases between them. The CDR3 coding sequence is TGCGCCAGCAGCTTTGGGAGGATCGATTCACCCCTCCACTTT. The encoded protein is CASSFGRIDSPLHF. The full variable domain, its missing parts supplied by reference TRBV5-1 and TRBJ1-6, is KAGVTQTPRYLIKTRGQQVTLSCSPISGHRSVSWYQQTPGQGLQFLFEYFSETQRNKGNFPGRFSGRQFSNSRSEMNVSTLELGDSALYLCASSFGRIDSPLHFGNGTRLTVT.

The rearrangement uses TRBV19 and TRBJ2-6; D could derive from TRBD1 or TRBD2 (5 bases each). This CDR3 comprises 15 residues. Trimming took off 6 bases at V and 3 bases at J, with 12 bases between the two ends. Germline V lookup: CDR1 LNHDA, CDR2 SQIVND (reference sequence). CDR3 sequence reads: CASRLSGSGANVLTF. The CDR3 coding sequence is TGTGCCAGTAGACTCTCAGGGAGTGGGGCCAACGTCCTGACTTTC. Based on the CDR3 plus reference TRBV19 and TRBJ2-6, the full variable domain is DGGITQSPKYLFRKEGQNVTLSCEQNLNHDAMYWYRQDPGQGLRLIYYSQIVNDFQKGDIAEGYSVSREKKESFPLTVTSAQKNPTAFYLCASRLSGSGANVLTFGAGSRLTVL.

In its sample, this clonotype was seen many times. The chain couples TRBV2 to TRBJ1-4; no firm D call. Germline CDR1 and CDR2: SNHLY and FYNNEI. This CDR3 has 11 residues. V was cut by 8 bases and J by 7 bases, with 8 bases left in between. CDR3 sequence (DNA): TGTGCCAGCGCGATAGGTGAAAAACTGTTTTTT. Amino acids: CASAIGEKLFF.

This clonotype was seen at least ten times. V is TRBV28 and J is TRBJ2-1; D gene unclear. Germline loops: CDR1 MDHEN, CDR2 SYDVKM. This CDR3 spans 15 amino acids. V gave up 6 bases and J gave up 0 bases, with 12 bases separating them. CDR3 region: CASRVTTSSYNEQFF. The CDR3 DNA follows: TGTGCCAGCAGGGTGACCACGAGCTCCTACAATGAGCAGTTCTTC.

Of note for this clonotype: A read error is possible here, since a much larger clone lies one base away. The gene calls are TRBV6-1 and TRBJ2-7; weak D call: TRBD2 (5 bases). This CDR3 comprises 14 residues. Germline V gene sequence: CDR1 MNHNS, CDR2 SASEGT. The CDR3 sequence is CANSESEGDYEQYF. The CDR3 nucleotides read TGTGCCAACAGTGAGTCTGAGGGCGACTACGAGCAGTACTTC.

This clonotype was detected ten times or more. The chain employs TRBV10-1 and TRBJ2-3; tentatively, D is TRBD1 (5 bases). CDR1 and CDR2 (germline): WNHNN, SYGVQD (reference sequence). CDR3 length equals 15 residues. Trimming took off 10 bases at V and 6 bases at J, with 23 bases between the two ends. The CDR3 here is CATMKGQGRVDTQYF. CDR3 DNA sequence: TGCGCCACGATGAAGGGCCAGGGCCGGGTTGATACGCAGTATTTT.

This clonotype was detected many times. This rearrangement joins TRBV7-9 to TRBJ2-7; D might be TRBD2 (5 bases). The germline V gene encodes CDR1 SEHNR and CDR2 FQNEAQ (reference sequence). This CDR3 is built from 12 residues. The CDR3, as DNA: TGTGCAATTGGGGAGCGCACCTACGAGCAGTACTTC. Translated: CAIGERTYEQYF.

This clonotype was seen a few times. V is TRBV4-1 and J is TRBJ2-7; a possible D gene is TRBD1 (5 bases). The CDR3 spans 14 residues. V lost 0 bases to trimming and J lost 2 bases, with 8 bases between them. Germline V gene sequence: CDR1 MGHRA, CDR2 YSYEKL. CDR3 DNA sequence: TGCGCCAGCAGCCAAGAATCCAGGGCCTACGAGCAGTACTTC. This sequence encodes CASSQESRAYEQYF.

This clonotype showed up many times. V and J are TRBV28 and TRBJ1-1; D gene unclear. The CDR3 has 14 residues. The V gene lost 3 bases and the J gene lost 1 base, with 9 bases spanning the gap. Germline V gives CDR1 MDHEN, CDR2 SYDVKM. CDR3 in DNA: TGTGCCAGCAGTTTTAGATCTTCGAACACTGAAGCTTTCTTT. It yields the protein CASSFRSSNTEAFF.

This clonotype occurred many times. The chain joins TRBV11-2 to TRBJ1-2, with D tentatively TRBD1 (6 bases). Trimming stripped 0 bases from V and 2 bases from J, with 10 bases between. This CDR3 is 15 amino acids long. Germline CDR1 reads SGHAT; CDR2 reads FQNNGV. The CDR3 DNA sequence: TGTGCCAGCAGCTTAGATCAGGACAGAAACTATGGCTACACCTTC. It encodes CASSLDQDRNYGYTF.

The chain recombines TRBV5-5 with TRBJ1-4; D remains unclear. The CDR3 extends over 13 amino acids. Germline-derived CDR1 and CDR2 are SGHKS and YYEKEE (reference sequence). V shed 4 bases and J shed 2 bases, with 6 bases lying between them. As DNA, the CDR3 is TGTGCCAGCAGCGTTCCGACTAATGAAAAACTGTTTTTT. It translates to CASSVPTNEKLFF.

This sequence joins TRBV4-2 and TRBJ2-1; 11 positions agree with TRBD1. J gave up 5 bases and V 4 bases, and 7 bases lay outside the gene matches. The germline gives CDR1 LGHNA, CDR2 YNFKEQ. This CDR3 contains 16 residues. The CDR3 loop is CASSRGQGDYHNEQFF. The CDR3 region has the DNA TGTGCCAGCAGCCGGGGACAGGGGGACTACCACAATGAGCAGTTCTTC.

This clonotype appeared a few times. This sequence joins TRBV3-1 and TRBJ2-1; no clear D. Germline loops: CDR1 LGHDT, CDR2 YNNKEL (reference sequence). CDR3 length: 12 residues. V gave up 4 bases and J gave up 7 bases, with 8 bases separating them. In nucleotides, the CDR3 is TGTGCCAGCAGCCCAGGAAGAAATGAGCAGTTCTTC. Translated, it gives CASSPGRNEQFF.

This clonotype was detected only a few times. This chain's CDR3 is CSARSKDRERPQHF. CDR3 in DNA: TGCAGTGCTAGATCTAAAGACAGGGAACGACCCCAGCATTTT. The chain recombines TRBV20-1 with TRBJ1-5; 7 bases map to TRBD1. The CDR3 runs to 14 residues. CDR1 is DFQATT and CDR2 is SNEGSKA in the germline V gene (reference sequence). V shed 2 bases, J shed 10 bases, and the junction held 11 bases outside the gene matches.

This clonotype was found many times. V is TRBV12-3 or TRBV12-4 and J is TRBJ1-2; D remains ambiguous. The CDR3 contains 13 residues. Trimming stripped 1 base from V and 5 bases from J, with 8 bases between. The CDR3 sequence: CASSLGVPYGYTF. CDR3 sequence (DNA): TGTGCCAGCAGTTTAGGGGTTCCATATGGCTACACCTTC.

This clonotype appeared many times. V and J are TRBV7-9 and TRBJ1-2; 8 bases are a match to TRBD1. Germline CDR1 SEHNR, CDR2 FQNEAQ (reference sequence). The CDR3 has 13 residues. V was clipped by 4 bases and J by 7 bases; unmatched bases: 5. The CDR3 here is CASSSGDRFGYTF. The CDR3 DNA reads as TGTGCCAGCAGCTCTGGGGACAGGTTTGGCTACACCTTC.

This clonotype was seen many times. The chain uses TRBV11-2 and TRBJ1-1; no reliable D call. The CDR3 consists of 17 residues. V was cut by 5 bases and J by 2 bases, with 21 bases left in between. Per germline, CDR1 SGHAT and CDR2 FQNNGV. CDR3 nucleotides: TGTGCCAGCAGCCTAACGGTCGGTAAGGTTCCCAACACTGAAGCTTTCTTT. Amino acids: CASSLTVGKVPNTEAFF.

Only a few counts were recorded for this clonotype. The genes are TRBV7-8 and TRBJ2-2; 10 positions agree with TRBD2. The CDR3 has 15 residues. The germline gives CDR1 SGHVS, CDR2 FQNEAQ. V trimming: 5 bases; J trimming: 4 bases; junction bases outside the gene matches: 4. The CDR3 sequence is CASSQQREGTGELFF. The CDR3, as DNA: TGTGCCAGCAGCCAACAGCGGGAGGGCACCGGGGAGCTGTTTTTT.

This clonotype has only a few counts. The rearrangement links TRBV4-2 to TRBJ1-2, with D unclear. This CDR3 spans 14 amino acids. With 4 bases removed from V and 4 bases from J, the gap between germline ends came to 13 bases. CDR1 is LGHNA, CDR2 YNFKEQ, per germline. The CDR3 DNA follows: TGTGCCAGCAGCCCGCGGCCCACCGGCTATGGCTACACCTTC. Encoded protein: CASSPRPTGYGYTF.